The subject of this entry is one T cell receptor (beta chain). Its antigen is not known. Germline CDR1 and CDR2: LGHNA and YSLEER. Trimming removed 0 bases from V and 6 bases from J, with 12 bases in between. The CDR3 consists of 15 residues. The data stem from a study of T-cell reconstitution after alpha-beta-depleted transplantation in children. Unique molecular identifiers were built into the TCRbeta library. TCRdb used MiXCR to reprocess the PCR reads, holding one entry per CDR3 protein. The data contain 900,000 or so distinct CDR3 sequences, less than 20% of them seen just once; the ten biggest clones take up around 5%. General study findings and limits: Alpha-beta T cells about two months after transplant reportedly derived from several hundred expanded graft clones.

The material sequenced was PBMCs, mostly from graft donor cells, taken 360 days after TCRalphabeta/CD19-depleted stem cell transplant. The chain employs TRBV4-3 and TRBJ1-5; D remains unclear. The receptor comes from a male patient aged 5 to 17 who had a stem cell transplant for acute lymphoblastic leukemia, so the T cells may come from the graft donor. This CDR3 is CASSQDGSPTQPQHF. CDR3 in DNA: TGCGCCAGCAGCCAAGATGGATCACCGACTCAGCCCCAGCATTTT.